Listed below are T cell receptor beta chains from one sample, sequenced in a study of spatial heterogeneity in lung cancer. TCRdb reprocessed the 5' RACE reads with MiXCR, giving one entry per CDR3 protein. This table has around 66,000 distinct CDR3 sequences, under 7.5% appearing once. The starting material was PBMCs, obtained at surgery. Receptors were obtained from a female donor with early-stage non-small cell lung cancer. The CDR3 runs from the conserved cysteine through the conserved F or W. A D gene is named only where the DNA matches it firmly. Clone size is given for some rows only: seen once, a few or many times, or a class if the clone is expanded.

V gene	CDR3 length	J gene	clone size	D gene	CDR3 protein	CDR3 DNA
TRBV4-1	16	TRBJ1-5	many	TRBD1	CASRLEPRDRPSPQHF	TGCGCCAGCAGACTAGAGCCAAGGGACAGGCCCTCGCCCCAGCATTTT
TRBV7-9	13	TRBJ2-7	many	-	CASSLGDTAEQYF	TGTGCCAGCAGTTTAGGAGACACCGCCGAGCAGTACTTC
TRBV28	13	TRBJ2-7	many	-	CASSPPGSQEQYF	TGTGCCAGCAGCCCTCCCGGTTCTCAAGAGCAGTACTTC
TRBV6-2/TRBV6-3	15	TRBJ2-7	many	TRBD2	CASSSLAGGPSEQYF	TGTGCCAGCAGCTCACTAGCGGGAGGGCCGAGTGAGCAGTACTTC
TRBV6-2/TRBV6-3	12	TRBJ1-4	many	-	CASSPGNEKLFF	TGTGCCAGCAGTCCCGGGAACGAAAAACTGTTTTTT
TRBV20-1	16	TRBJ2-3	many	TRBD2	CSATLAGGPETDTQYF	TGCAGTGCTACCTTAGCGGGAGGGCCTGAAACAGATACGCAGTATTTT
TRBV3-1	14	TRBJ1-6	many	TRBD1	CASSQQGDNSPLHF	TGTGCCAGCAGCCAGCAGGGGGATAATTCACCCCTCCACTTT
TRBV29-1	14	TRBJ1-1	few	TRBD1	CSVRFDRGNTEAFF	TGCAGCGTCCGCTTCGACAGGGGAAACACTGAAGCTTTCTTT
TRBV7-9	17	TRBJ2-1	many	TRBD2	CASSSRTGTSGINEQFF	TGTGCCAGCAGCTCGAGAACCGGGACTAGCGGGATCAATGAGCAGTTCTTC
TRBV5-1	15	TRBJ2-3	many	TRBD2	CASSPGTSTTDTQYF	TGCGCCAGCAGCCCGGGGACTAGCACCACAGATACGCAGTATTTT
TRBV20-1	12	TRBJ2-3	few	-	CSVAQRTDTQYF	TGCAGTGTCGCGCAACGCACAGATACGCAGTATTTT
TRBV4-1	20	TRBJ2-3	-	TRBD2	CASSRRVSGRATQATDTQYF	TGCGCCAGCAGCCGGAGGGTTAGCGGGAGGGCCACGCAAGCCACAGATACGCAGTATTTT
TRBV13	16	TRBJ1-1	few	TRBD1	CASSHRERGLHTEAFF	TGTGCCAGCAGCCACAGGGAGAGGGGGCTGCACACTGAAGCTTTCTTT
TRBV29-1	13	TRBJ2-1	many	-	CSVEVTSYNEQFF	TGCAGCGTTGAAGTTACTAGCTACAATGAGCAGTTCTTC
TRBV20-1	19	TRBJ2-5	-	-	CSARDKGGHRGIYQETQYF	TGCAGTGCTAGAGATAAAGGAGGGCATCGTGGCATTTACCAAGAGACCCAGTACTTC
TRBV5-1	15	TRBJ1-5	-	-	CASSFMGNSNQPQHF	TGCGCCAGCAGCTTCATGGGGAATAGCAATCAGCCCCAGCATTTT